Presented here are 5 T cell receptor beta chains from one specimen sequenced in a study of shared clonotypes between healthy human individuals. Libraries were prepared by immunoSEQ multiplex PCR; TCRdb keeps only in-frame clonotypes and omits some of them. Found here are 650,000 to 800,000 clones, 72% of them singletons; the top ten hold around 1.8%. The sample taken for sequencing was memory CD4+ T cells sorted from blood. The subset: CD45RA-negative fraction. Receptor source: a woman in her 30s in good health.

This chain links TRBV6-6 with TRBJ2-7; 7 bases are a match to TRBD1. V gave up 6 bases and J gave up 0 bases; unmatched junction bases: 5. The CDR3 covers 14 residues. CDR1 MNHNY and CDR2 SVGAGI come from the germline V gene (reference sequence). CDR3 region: CASRPGQYSYEQYF. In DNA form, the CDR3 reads TGTGCCAGCAGGCCGGGACAGTACTCCTACGAGCAGTACTTC.

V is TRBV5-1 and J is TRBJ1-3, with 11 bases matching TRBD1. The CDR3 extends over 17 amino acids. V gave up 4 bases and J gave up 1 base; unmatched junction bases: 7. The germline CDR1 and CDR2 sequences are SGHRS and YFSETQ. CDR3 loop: CASSPGQGAGSGNTIYF. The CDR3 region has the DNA TGCGCCAGCAGCCCCGGACAGGGGGCAGGTTCTGGAAACACCATATATTTT.

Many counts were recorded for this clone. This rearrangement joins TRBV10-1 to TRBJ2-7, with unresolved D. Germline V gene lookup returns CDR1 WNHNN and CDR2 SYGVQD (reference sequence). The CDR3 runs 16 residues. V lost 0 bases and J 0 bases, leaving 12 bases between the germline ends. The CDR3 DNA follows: TGCGCCAGCAGTGAGTCGACGTGGTCCAGCTCCTACGAGCAGTACTTC. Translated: CASSESTWSSSYEQYF.

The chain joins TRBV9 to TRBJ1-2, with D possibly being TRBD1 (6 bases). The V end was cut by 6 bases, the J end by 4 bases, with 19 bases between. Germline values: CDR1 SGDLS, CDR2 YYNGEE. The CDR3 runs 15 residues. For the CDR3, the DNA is TGTGCCAGCACCCGAGACAGGACGGGAGCCTATGGCTACACCTTC. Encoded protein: CASTRDRTGAYGYTF.

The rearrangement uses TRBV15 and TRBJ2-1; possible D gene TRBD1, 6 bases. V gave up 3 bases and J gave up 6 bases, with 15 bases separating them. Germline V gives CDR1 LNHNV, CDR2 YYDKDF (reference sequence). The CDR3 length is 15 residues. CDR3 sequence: CATSRTGLLGNEQFF. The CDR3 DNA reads TGTGCCACCAGCAGGACAGGCCTCCTGGGCAATGAGCAGTTCTTC.